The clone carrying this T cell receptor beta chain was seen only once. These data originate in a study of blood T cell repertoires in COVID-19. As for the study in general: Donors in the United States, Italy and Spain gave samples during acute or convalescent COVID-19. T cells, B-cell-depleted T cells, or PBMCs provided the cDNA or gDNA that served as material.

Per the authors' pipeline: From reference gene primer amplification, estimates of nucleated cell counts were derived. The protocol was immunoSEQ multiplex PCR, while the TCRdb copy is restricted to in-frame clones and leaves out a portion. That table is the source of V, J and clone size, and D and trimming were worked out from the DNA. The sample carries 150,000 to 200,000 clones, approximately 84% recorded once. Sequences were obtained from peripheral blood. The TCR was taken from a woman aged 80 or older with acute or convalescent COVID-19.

The DNA of the CDR3 is TGTGCCAGCAACAACAGGGAAAGTAACACTGAAGCTTTCTTT. It encodes CASNNRESNTEAFF. The chain joins TRBV3-1 (or the pseudogene TRBV3-2) to TRBJ1-1; a weak D match, TRBD1 (6 bases). Germline V lookup: CDR1 LGHDT, CDR2 YNNKEL (reference sequence). Trimming took off 7 bases at V and 2 bases at J, with 14 bases between the two ends. The CDR3 is 14 residues long.